This TCR beta chain was identified during a study of post-analysis software for immune sequencing data. Across the study: Recorded subtypes: relapsing-remitting, secondary progressive, progressive-relapsing; some patients unannotated.

Regarding this clonotype: The target antigen is unknown.

The ends lost 0 bases at V and 1 base at J; junction bases unmatched: 6. Germline-derived CDR1 and CDR2 are SGHRS and YFSETQ. The CDR3 is 17 residues long. Overall study findings and caveats: Controls showed lower frequencies than patients for 5 or 6 TRBV segments, and TRBV5-6, TRBV5-1 and TRBV20-1 were among these.

TCR beta cDNA libraries had unique molecular identifiers. A single record per CDR3 protein comes from TCRdb applying MiXCR to the PCR reads. The sample has 350,000 to 500,000 distinct CDR3 sequences; about 40% are singletons. The sequencing sample was made of blood. The V and J genes are TRBV5-1 and TRBJ2-5, with 10 bases identical to TRBD2. The origin of this receptor is a girl between 2 and 10 years old with multiple sclerosis. CDR3 in DNA: TGCGCCAGCAGCTTGGTCGCTAGCGGGGGCTTCCAAGAGACCCAGTACTTC. Protein product: CASSLVASGGFQETQYF. The variable domain in full, completed from reference TRBV5-1 and TRBJ2-5, reads KAGVTQTPRYLIKTRGQQVTLSCSPISGHRSVSWYQQTPGQGLQFLFEYFSETQRNKGNFPGRFSGRQFSNSRSEMNVSTLELGDSALYLCASSLVASGGFQETQYFGPGTRLLVL.